This T cell receptor (beta chain) appears in the sequencing data of a study of blood T cell repertoires in COVID-19. Study summary: Specimens from acute and convalescent COVID-19 originated in the United States, Italy and Spain. PBMCs, B-cell-depleted T cells, or T cells provided the cDNA or gDNA that made up the material.

Turning to this clone: The identical CDR3 is also encoded by other nucleotide sequences in the sample.

The CDR3 spans 13 residues. Trimming removed 6 bases at V and 2 bases at J, with 8 bases between. As processed by the authors: Nucleated cell counts were estimated from reference gene primer amplification. Profiling relied on immunoSEQ multiplex PCR, and the TCRdb table lists in-frame clones only, not all of them. D and trimming come from the DNA, and the V and J calls and clone size come from that table. This sample has roughly 120,000 clones, with approximately 87% found just once. The sequence derives from a man between 65 and 85 years old who had recovered from COVID-19. The chain is built from TRBV12-3 or TRBV12-4 and TRBJ1-5; D remains ambiguous. Sequences were obtained from peripheral blood. CDR3 DNA sequence: TGTGCCAGCAGCTTTTCGGGCAATCAGCCCCAGCATTTT. Amino acids: CASSFSGNQPQHF.